A single sample gave rise to the 16 T cell receptor beta chains below, sequenced in a study of cytomegalovirus exposure and HLA in healthy donors. Repertoires were generated with immunoSEQ multiplex PCR, while TCRdb's copy carries only in-frame clones and drops some. The sample has about 50,000 clones, roughly 93% seen once; the top ten hold 1.5% to 2%. Sequencing was performed on PBMCs. All receptors derive from a young woman in good health and CMV-seropositive.

The chain has TRBV7-2 and TRBJ2-1; 9 positions agree with TRBD2. Trimming at V came to 3 bases and at J to 5 bases, leaving 8 bases not matched to a gene. The germline gives CDR1 SGHTA, CDR2 FQGNSA. The CDR3 covers 16 residues. CDR3 sequence: CASSFPGLAGHNEQFF. CDR3 DNA: TGTGCCAGCAGCTTTCCGGGACTAGCTGGGCACAATGAGCAGTTCTTC.

This chain uses TRBV6-1 with TRBJ1-2, with D maybe TRBD1 (6 bases). V lost 2 bases and J lost 6, with 16 bases in between. Germline assignment: CDR1 MNHNS and CDR2 SASEGT. This CDR3 has 15 amino acids. This chain's CDR3 is CASSEYGGGNDGYTF. The CDR3 nucleotides read TGTGCCAGCAGTGAATATGGGGGCGGAAACGATGGCTACACCTTC.

The V gene is TRBV2, the J gene TRBJ2-5; TRBD2 agrees at 10 bases. The CDR3 is 15 amino acids. Per the germline V gene, CDR1 is SNHLY and CDR2 is FYNNEI. The ends lost 4 bases at V and 4 bases at J; junction bases unmatched: 6. The CDR3 loop is CASSAPSGGGETQYF. The CDR3 DNA follows: TGTGCCAGCAGTGCCCCTAGCGGGGGAGGAGAGACCCAGTACTTC.

The V and J genes are TRBV5-4 and TRBJ1-4; TRBD1 agrees at 7 bases. Germline V gives CDR1 SGHNT, CDR2 YYREEE (reference sequence). Unmatched junction bases numbered 2, after V lost 4 bases and J lost 2 bases. This CDR3 is 14 amino acids long. The chain's CDR3 is CASSPTGTNEKLFF. The CDR3, as DNA: TGTGCCAGCAGCCCGACAGGGACTAATGAAAAACTGTTTTTT.

The chain uses TRBV28 and TRBJ1-6; 9 positions match TRBD1. V trimming: 6 bases; J trimming: 5 bases; junction bases outside the gene matches: 5. Germline CDR1 MDHEN, CDR2 SYDVKM. This CDR3 region has 15 residues. CDR3 sequence: CASSLRDRDNSPLHF. The CDR3 nucleotides read TGTGCCAGCAGCCTACGGGACAGGGATAATTCACCCCTCCACTTT.

V gene TRBV18 combines with J gene TRBJ2-1, with 7 bases identical to TRBD1. V lost 3 bases and J lost 3; bases outside the gene matches: 5. The CDR3 has 15 amino acids. Germline assignment: CDR1 KGHSH and CDR2 LQKENI. This chain's CDR3 is CASSPLGQFYNEQFF. For the CDR3, the DNA is TGTGCCAGCTCACCTCTGGGACAGTTCTACAATGAGCAGTTCTTC.

The V and J genes are TRBV7-8 and TRBJ2-2; the D gene is possibly TRBD1 (5 bases). Germline-derived CDR1 and CDR2 are SGHVS and FQNEAQ. The CDR3 contains 17 residues. The V and J ends lost 1 base and 1 base respectively, with 13 bases between them. In DNA form, the CDR3 reads TGTGCCAGCAGCTTAGAAGCCGGCAGGGTGAACACCGGGGAGCTGTTTTTT. It codes for CASSLEAGRVNTGELFF.

The rearrangement joins TRBV19 to TRBJ1-2; TRBD1 is a possible D gene (5 bases). The CDR3 runs 14 residues. In germline, CDR1 is LNHDA, CDR2 SQIVND (reference sequence). Trimming pared 4 bases from V and 4 bases from J, leaving 13 bases between. The CDR3 reads CASSNRQFGYGYTF. The CDR3 region has the DNA TGTGCCAGTAGTAATAGACAGTTTGGCTATGGCTACACCTTC.

This clone appeared once. The V call is TRBV18, the J call TRBJ2-7; tentatively, D is TRBD1 (5 bases). The CDR3 sequence is 16 residues long. Per germline, CDR1 KGHSH and CDR2 LQKENI. Trimming removed 3 bases at V and 4 bases at J, with 19 bases between. CDR3 bases: TGTGCCAGCTCACCTGGCGCTGGCAGGGCTGTTTACGAGCAGTACTTC. Amino acid sequence: CASSPGAGRAVYEQYF.

The chain uses TRBV5-1 and TRBJ1-5; 9 bases align to TRBD1. The germline V gene encodes CDR1 SGHRS and CDR2 YFSETQ. The CDR3 runs 15 residues. The V segment lost 3 bases and the J segment 6 bases; nucleotides outside the gene matches: 7. The CDR3 DNA sequence: TGCGCCAGCAGCTCCGAGGGACAGGGTTCTCAGCCCCAGCATTTT. Translation: CASSSEGQGSQPQHF. The variable domain in full, completed from reference TRBV5-1 and TRBJ1-5, reads KAGVTQTPRYLIKTRGQQVTLSCSPISGHRSVSWYQQTPGQGLQFLFEYFSETQRNKGNFPGRFSGRQFSNSRSEMNVSTLELGDSALYLCASSSEGQGSQPQHFGDGTRLSIL.

The V and J genes are TRBV6-1 and TRBJ1-5; TRBD1 is a possible D gene (5 bases). The CDR3 has 16 residues. Germline V gene sequence: CDR1 MNHNS, CDR2 SASEGT. Trimming cost V 1 base and J 4 bases, with 14 bases left between them. CDR3 coding DNA: TGTGCCAGCAGTGAAGGTTCCGGGGGTACAAATCAGCCCCAGCATTTT. It yields the protein CASSEGSGGTNQPQHF.

The genes are TRBV6-4 and TRBJ2-1; 8 nucleotides match TRBD1. There are 15 residues in the CDR3. Germline CDR1 reads MRHNA; CDR2 reads SNTAGT. The junction had 2 bases not matched to a gene; V was cut back by 4 bases and J by 0 bases. CDR3 nucleotides: TGTGCCAGCAGTGTGCAGGGGGCCTCCTACAATGAGCAGTTCTTC. It encodes CASSVQGASYNEQFF.

V usage is TRBV7-3 and J usage is TRBJ2-2; 8 bases line up with TRBD1. Per germline, CDR1 SGHTA and CDR2 FQGTGA. V shed 7 bases, J shed 13 bases, and the junction held 11 bases outside the gene matches. The CDR3 loop spans 13 amino acids. CDR3 bases: TGTGCCAGCACCCTACCCGGACAGGGAAGGCTGTTTTTT. Translated: CASTLPGQGRLFF.

The chain couples TRBV28 to TRBJ1-2, with 8 positions matching TRBD1. The CDR3 loop spans 16 amino acids. Trimming cost V 2 bases and J 5 bases; bases outside gene matches: 10. CDR1 is MDHEN and CDR2 is SYDVKM in the germline V gene. The CDR3 is CASSLVVVRQGYGYTF. As DNA, the CDR3 is TGTGCCAGCAGTTTAGTTGTAGTAAGACAGGGGTATGGCTACACCTTC.

The V and J genes are TRBV7-2 and TRBJ2-1, with 13 bases fitting TRBD2. The V segment lost 0 bases and the J segment 5 bases; nucleotides outside the gene matches: 1. The CDR3 spans 16 residues. CDR1 and CDR2 (germline): SGHTA, FQGNSA. The CDR3 is CASSLAGTSGDNEQFF. The CDR3 DNA reads as TGTGCCAGCAGCTTAGCGGGGACTAGCGGGGACAATGAGCAGTTCTTC. The whole variable domain, filled in from reference TRBV7-2 and TRBJ2-1, reads GAGVSQSPSNKVTEKGKDVELRCDPISGHTALYWYRQSLGQGLEFLIYFQGNSAPDKSGLPSDRFSAERTGGSVSTLTIQRTQQEDSAVYLCASSLAGTSGDNEQFFGPGTRLTVL.

The rearrangement uses TRBV4-3 and TRBJ2-7, with no clear D. V lost 0 bases, J lost 6 bases, and 9 bases lay in between. This CDR3 region has 13 residues. Germline V gives CDR1 LGHNA, CDR2 YSLEER. In nucleotides, the CDR3 is TGCGCCAGCAGCCAAGATTCCCTCAGCGAGCAGTACTTC. This gives the protein CASSQDSLSEQYF.